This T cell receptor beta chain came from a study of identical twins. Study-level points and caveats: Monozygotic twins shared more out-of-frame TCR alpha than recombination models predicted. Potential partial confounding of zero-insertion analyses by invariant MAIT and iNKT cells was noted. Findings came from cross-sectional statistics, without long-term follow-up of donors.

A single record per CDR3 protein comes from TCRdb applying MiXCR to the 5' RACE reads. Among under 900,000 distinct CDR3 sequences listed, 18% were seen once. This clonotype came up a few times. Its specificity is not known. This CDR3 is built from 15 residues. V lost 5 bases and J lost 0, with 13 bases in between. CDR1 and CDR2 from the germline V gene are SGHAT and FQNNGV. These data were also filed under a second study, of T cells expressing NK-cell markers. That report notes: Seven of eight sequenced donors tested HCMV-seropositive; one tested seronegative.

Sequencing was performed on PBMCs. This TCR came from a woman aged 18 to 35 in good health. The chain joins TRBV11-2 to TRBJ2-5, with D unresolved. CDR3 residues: CASSLNGGYQETQYF. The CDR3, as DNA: TGTGCCAGCAGCCTTAATGGCGGATACCAAGAGACCCAGTACTTC.